The next 7 T cell receptor beta chains were all read from a single sample in a study of identical twins. TCRdb called the 5' RACE reads again in MiXCR, with one record for every CDR3 protein. The sample lists 450,000 to 600,000 distinct CDR3 sequences; around 20% were seen once. The same data also contributed to another study, on yellow fever vaccine responses in identical twins.

The sequencing input was CD4+ T cells sorted from blood. The receptors derive from a woman younger than 30 in good health.

This clonotype appeared a few times. The CDR3 reads CSARVGSQPTGELFF. The DNA for the CDR3 is TGCAGTGCTAGAGTCGGGAGCCAACCAACCGGGGAGCTGTTTTTT. The chain combines TRBV20-1 with TRBJ2-2, with D perhaps matching TRBD2 (6 bases). V gave up 1 base and J gave up 5 bases, with 14 bases separating them. CDR3 length: 15 amino acids. Looked up from germline, CDR1 is DFQATT and CDR2 is SNEGSKA (reference sequence).

The chain recombines TRBV7-9 with TRBJ2-5; D is uncertain. The CDR3 contains 15 residues. Per the germline V gene, CDR1 is SEHNR and CDR2 is FQNEAQ (reference sequence). The germline V and J ends were trimmed by 7 bases and 5 bases, with 20 bases remaining between them. CDR3 protein: CASTLTGALWETQYF. The CDR3 DNA reads as TGTGCCAGCACCCTCACCGGCGCCCTTTGGGAGACCCAGTACTTC.

This sequence joins TRBV7-8 and TRBJ2-3; a possible D gene is TRBD2 (5 bases). V was trimmed by 5 bases and J by 0 bases, leaving 12 bases between them. The V gene's germline CDR1 is SGHVS and CDR2 FQNEAQ. CDR3 length: 15 amino acids. The CDR3 loop is CASSPETISTDTQYF. DNA of the CDR3: TGTGCCAGCAGCCCCGAGACTATTAGCACAGATACGCAGTATTTT. Drawing the rest from reference TRBV7-8 and TRBJ2-3, the complete variable domain is GAGVSQSPRYKVAKRGQDVALRCDPISGHVSLFWYQQALGQGPEFLTYFQNEAQLDKSGLPSDRFFAERPEGSVSTLKIQRTQQEDSAVYLCASSPETISTDTQYFGPGTRLTVL.

The sample holds a few counts of this clonotype. The chain is built from TRBV18 and TRBJ2-4, with D perhaps matching TRBD1 or TRBD2 (5 bases each). Trimming took 5 bases from V and 6 from J, leaving 17 bases between them. Germline V gene data show CDR1 as KGHSH and CDR2 as LQKENI. There are 15 residues in the CDR3. The CDR3 loop reads CASSTYRDGINIQYF. CDR3 in DNA: TGTGCCAGCTCAACGTACCGGGACGGAATAAACATTCAGTACTTC. The full variable domain, with the rest looked up from reference TRBV18 and TRBJ2-4, is NAGVMQNPRHLVRRRGQEARLRCSPMKGHSHVYWYRQLPEEGLKFMVYLQKENIIDESGMPKERFSAEFPKEGPSILRIQQVVRGDSAAYFCASSTYRDGINIQYFGAGTRLSVL.

V is TRBV6-5 and J is TRBJ1-6; no clear D gene. This CDR3 has 13 amino acids. CDR1 and CDR2 (germline): MNHEY, SVGAGI. V was pared by 0 bases and J by 7 bases, with 4 bases between. CDR3 residues: CASSYSDNSPLHF. The CDR3 nucleotides are TGTGCCAGCAGTTACTCGGACAATTCACCCCTCCACTTT.

This clonotype has more than one count but fewer than ten. The rearrangement joins TRBV12-3 or TRBV12-4 to TRBJ1-1; 7 bases line up with TRBD1. J gave up 3 bases and V 3 bases, and 4 bases lay outside the gene matches. CDR3 size: 14 residues. CDR3 region: CASSLGQRDTEAFF. The CDR3 coding sequence is TGTGCCAGCAGTTTGGGACAGAGGGACACTGAAGCTTTCTTT.

CDR3 nucleotides: TGTGCCAGCAGCTTAAATCGGGGAACGAACACCGGGGAGCTGTTTTTT. Protein sequence: CASSLNRGTNTGELFF. The rearrangement uses TRBV7-7 and TRBJ2-2; the D gene is possibly TRBD2 (5 bases). CDR3 length: 16 residues. The germline CDR1 and CDR2 sequences are SSHAT and FNYEAQ (reference sequence). Trimming shortened V by 2 bases and J by 0 bases, and 10 bases separated the two germline ends.